These T cell receptor beta chains were read from a single sample in a study of shared clonotypes between healthy human individuals. Libraries were prepared by immunoSEQ multiplex PCR; TCRdb keeps only in-frame clonotypes and omits some of them. The table includes 1,500,000 or so clones, just under 99% detected once. Sample: naive CD4+ T cells sorted from blood. The receptors here all came from a man aged 25 to 40 in good health. The CDR3 runs from the conserved cysteine through the conserved F or W. D genes are given only for firm matches. Size is omitted from some rows. Given values are once, few, many or a class for expanded clones.

CDR3 protein	CDR3 DNA	D gene	clone size	V gene	J gene	CDR3 length
CASSESGSNYGYTF	TGTGCCAGCAGTGAATCGGGGTCCAACTATGGCTACACCTTC	.	.	TRBV6-1	TRBJ1-2	14
CASSPGALTDTQYF	TGCGCCAGCAGCCCTGGAGCCCTCACCGATACGCAGTATTTT	.	.	TRBV5-1	TRBJ2-3	14
CASSDGGLAHEQFF	TGTGCCAGCAGTGACGGAGGACTAGCACATGAGCAGTTCTTC	TRBD2	once	TRBV6-4	TRBJ2-1	14
CASSFMGEDKNIQYF	TGTGCCAGCAGTTTTATGGGGGAGGACAAAAACATTCAGTACTTC	.	.	TRBV28	TRBJ2-4	15
CATSRGYYEQYF	TGTGCCACCAGCAGAGGCTACTACGAGCAGTACTTC	.	.	TRBV15	TRBJ2-7	12
CASSFSYNTGELFF	TGTGCCAGCAGCTTCTCATATAACACCGGGGAGCTGTTTTTT	.	.	TRBV7-2	TRBJ2-2	14
CASSRGQEAYGYTF	TGTGCCAGCAGCCGGGGACAAGAAGCCTATGGCTACACCTTC	.	.	TRBV7-9	TRBJ1-2	14
CAWSSSSGTDEQFF	TGTGCCTGGAGTTCGAGTAGCGGTACTGATGAGCAGTTCTTC	.	.	TRBV30	TRBJ2-1	14
CASSVTAGGGEQYF	TGTGCCAGCAGCGTTACAGCGGGAGGGGGCGAGCAGTACTTC	TRBD2	.	TRBV9	TRBJ2-7	14
CASSARPLAGAYEQYF	TGTGCCAGCAGCGCCCGCCCCCTAGCGGGAGCCTACGAGCAGTACTTC	TRBD2	once	TRBV9	TRBJ2-7	16
CASTLGLAGPYEQYF	TGTGCCAGCACTTTGGGACTAGCGGGGCCATACGAGCAGTACTTC	TRBD2	.	TRBV2	TRBJ2-7	15
CASSLDVTHPEAFF	TGCGCCAGCAGCTTGGACGTCACTCACCCTGAAGCTTTCTTT	.	.	TRBV5-1	TRBJ1-1	14
CASSPQDRENTEAFF	TGTGCCAGCAGCCCCCAGGACAGGGAAAACACTGAAGCTTTCTTT	TRBD1	.	TRBV28	TRBJ1-1	15
CASSLDGFNQPQHF	TGTGCCAGCAGTTTGGACGGATTCAATCAGCCCCAGCATTTT	.	.	TRBV5-4	TRBJ1-5	14
CASSHPGTGEDTQYF	TGTGCCAGCTCACACCCCGGGACAGGGGAAGATACGCAGTATTTT	TRBD1	.	TRBV18	TRBJ2-3	15
CASSLRGSYGYTF	TGTGCCAGCAGTTTGCGGGGTTCCTATGGCTACACCTTC	.	.	TRBV27	TRBJ1-2	13
CASSISVGRGYGYTF	TGTGCCAGTAGTATATCGGTCGGGCGTGGCTATGGCTACACCTTC	.	.	TRBV19	TRBJ1-2	15
CAISPDRAEYIQYF	TGTGCCATCAGCCCTGACAGGGCTGAGTACATTCAGTACTTC	TRBD1	.	TRBV10-3	TRBJ2-4	14
CASSFSTGGEAFF	TGTGCCAGCAGTTTTTCTACGGGAGGTGAAGCTTTCTTT	.	.	TRBV6-6	TRBJ1-1	13
CASTSGSAYNEQFF	TGTGCCTCAACTAGCGGGAGTGCATACAATGAGCAGTTCTTC	TRBD2	.	TRBV27	TRBJ2-1	14
CASSIGVEQPQHF	TGTGCCAGTAGTATCGGGGTTGAGCAGCCCCAGCATTTT	.	.	TRBV19	TRBJ1-5	13
CASSYAGANEQFF	TGTGCCAGCAGCTATGCGGGAGCGAATGAGCAGTTCTTC	TRBD2	once	TRBV7-3	TRBJ2-1	13
CASSRDRGGWSYEQYF	TGTGCCAGCAGTAGGGACAGGGGAGGATGGTCCTACGAGCAGTACTTC	TRBD1	.	TRBV27	TRBJ2-7	16
CASSISMGQGIYEQYF	TGTGCCAGTAGTATCAGTATGGGACAGGGAATCTACGAGCAGTACTTC	TRBD1	.	TRBV19	TRBJ2-7	16
CAISESWSSQIDNEQFF	TGTGCCATCAGTGAGTCGTGGAGTAGCCAAATCGACAATGAGCAGTTCTTC	.	.	TRBV10-3	TRBJ2-1	17
CASSATPQETQYF	TGCGCCAGCAGCGCTACCCCACAAGAGACCCAGTACTTC	.	.	TRBV5-1	TRBJ2-5	13
CASSLWAGEETQYF	TGCGCCAGCAGCTTGTGGGCGGGCGAAGAGACCCAGTACTTC	.	.	TRBV5-1	TRBJ2-5	14
CASSLAPATYEQYF	TGTGCCAGCAGCTTAGCACCGGCCACCTACGAGCAGTACTTC	.	.	TRBV7-8	TRBJ2-7	14
CASSLQDLNTGELFF	TGTGCCAGCAGCTTACAGGACCTGAACACCGGGGAGCTGTTTTTT	.	.	TRBV7-2	TRBJ2-2	15
CASSLVGQGQDTQYF	TGTGCCAGCAGTTTAGTGGGACAGGGACAAGATACGCAGTATTTT	TRBD1	.	TRBV27	TRBJ2-3	15
CASSLSGTVGYGYTF	TGCGCCAGCAGCCTATCCGGGACAGTCGGCTATGGCTACACCTTC	TRBD1	.	TRBV5-1	TRBJ1-2	15
CASSVGATSDYEQYF	TGTGCCAGCAGCGTAGGAGCTACTAGCGATTACGAGCAGTACTTC	TRBD2	.	TRBV9	TRBJ2-7	15
CASSSRGYTF	TGTGCCAGCAGCTCTCGGGGCTACACCTTC	.	.	TRBV11-3	TRBJ1-2	10
CASTVAGAAGELFF	TGTGCCAGTACCGTAGCGGGAGCTGCCGGGGAGCTGTTTTTT	TRBD2	.	TRBV19	TRBJ2-2	14
CASSLPFGASSGNTIYF	TGTGCCAGCAGTTTACCATTCGGAGCCAGCTCTGGAAACACCATATATTTT	.	once	TRBV28	TRBJ1-3	17
CASEGSGSHFTEAFF	TGTGCCAGCGAGGGGTCAGGGAGTCATTTTACTGAAGCTTTCTTT	.	.	TRBV11-2	TRBJ1-1	15
CASSQLQGSGANVLTF	TGTGCCAGCAGCCAGTTACAGGGGTCTGGGGCCAACGTCCTGACTTTC	TRBD1	.	TRBV14	TRBJ2-6	16
CASSFPASGTDTQYF	TGTGCCAGCAGTTTTCCAGCTTCCGGCACAGATACGCAGTATTTT	.	.	TRBV28	TRBJ2-3	15
CASSLVGDQPQHF	TGTGCCAGCAGCTTAGTCGGGGATCAGCCCCAGCATTTT	.	.	TRBV7-2	TRBJ1-5	13
CASSPGLAVDTQYF	TGTGCCAGCAGCCCGGGACTAGCCGTGGATACGCAGTATTTT	TRBD2	.	TRBV5-4	TRBJ2-3	14
CASRWTGEDGYTF	TGTGCCAGCAGGTGGACAGGGGAGGATGGCTACACCTTC	TRBD1	.	TRBV28	TRBJ1-2	13
CASRKTGTLGETQYF	TGCGCCAGCAGGAAAACAGGAACCCTTGGGGAGACCCAGTACTTC	.	.	TRBV10-2	TRBJ2-5	15
CACSQPHRDASNQPQHF	TGTGCCTGTTCTCAACCTCACCGGGACGCGAGCAATCAGCCCCAGCATTTT	.	.	TRBV30	TRBJ1-5	17